This T cell receptor (beta chain) originates from a study of cytomegalovirus exposure and HLA in healthy donors. PCR was performed using 60 Vbeta and 13 Jbeta primers. This table comes from immunoSEQ multiplex PCR, and its TCRdb copy is limited to in-frame clones, with some not included. Here the sample spans a few hundred thousand clones, 80% to 90% being singletons. Trimming at V came to 2 bases and at J to 0 bases, leaving 8 bases not matched to a gene. CDR3 length: 17 residues. Germline V CDR1 and CDR2: LGHNA, YSLEER. In its sample, this clone was seen a few times. The sequence came from a man aged 25 to 40 in good health and CMV-seronegative. The sample consisted of PBMCs. This chain links TRBV4-3 with TRBJ2-3; 7 bases are a match to TRBD2. The CDR3 loop reads CASSQSHAGDSTDTQYF. Written as DNA, the CDR3 is TGCGCCAGCAGCCAAAGTCACGCGGGGGATAGCACAGATACGCAGTATTTT.